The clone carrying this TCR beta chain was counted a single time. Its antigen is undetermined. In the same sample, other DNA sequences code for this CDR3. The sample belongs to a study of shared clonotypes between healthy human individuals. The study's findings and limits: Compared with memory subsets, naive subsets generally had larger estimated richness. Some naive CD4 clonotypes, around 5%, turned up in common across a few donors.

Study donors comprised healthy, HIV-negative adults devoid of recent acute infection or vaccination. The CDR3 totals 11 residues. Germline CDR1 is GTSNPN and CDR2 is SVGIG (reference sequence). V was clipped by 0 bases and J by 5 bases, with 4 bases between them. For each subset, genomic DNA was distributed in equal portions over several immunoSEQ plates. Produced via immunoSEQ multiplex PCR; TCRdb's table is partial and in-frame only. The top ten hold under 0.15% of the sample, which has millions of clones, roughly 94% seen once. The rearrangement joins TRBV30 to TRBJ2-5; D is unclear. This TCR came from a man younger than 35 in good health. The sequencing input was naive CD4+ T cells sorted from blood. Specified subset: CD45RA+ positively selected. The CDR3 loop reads CAWSVSETQYF. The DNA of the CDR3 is TGTGCCTGGAGTGTATCTGAGACCCAGTACTTC. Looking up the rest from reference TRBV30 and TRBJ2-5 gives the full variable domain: SQTIHQWPATLVQPVGSPLSLECTVEGTSNPNLYWYRQAAGRGLQLLFYSVGIGQISSEVPQNLSASRPQDRQFILSSKKLLLSDSGFYLCAWSVSETQYFGPGTRLLVL.